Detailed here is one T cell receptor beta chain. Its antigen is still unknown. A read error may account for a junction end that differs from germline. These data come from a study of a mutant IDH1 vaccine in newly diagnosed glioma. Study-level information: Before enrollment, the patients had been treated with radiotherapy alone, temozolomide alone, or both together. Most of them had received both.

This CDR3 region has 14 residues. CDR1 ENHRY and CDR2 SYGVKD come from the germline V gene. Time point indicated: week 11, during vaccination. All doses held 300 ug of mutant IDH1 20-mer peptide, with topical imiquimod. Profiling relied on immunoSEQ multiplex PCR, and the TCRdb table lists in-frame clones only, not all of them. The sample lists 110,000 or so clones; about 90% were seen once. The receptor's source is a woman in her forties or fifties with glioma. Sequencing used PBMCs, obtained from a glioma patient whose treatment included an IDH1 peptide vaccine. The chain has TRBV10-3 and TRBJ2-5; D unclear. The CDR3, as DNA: TGTGCCGTCAGTGAGTCGGGTACAAGCGAGACCCAGTACTTC. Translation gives CAVSESGTSETQYF.